Listed below are T cell receptor beta chains from one sample, sequenced in a study of T cells after yellow fever vaccination. A single record per CDR3 protein comes from TCRdb applying MiXCR to the 5' RACE reads. Among 250,000 to 300,000 distinct CDR3 sequences listed, around 4.9% were seen once. The sample here was CD4+ T cells sorted from PBMCs, taken on the day of the yellow fever booster vaccination. These receptors were obtained from a man younger than 35 who received the YFV17D yellow fever vaccine. CDR3s include the opening cysteine and the closing phenylalanine or tryptophan. A D gene is named only where the DNA matches it firmly. Part of the rows lack a size; the others show once, few, many or a class for expanded clones.

d_call clone_size j_call cdr3_length v_call cdr3_aa cdr3_nt
- - TRBJ1-1 16 TRBV12-3/TRBV12-4 CASSASGAPRGTEAFF TGTGCCAGCAGTGCCTCCGGGGCCCCCCGGGGCACTGAAGCTTTCTTT
TRBD1 - TRBJ2-2 14 TRBV19 CASSVGQGAGELFF TGTGCCAGTAGTGTTGGTCAGGGGGCCGGGGAGCTGTTTTTT
- few TRBJ2-1 12 TRBV20-1 CSAAPSGYEQFF TGCAGTGCTGCACCCTCCGGTTATGAGCAGTTCTTC
- - TRBJ2-2 14 TRBV6-5 CASSYSGVVGELFF TGTGCCAGCAGTTACTCTGGGGTGGTCGGGGAGCTGTTTTTT
- many TRBJ1-4 14 TRBV5-1 CASSRGTTNEKLFF TGCGCCAGCAGTCGGGGGACTACTAATGAAAAACTGTTTTTT
TRBD2 - TRBJ2-3 18 TRBV5-1 CASSLGSLAGGSTDTQYF TGCGCCAGCAGCTTGGGCTCCCTGGCGGGGGGAAGCACAGATACGCAGTATTTT
- many TRBJ2-4 14 TRBV20-1 CSGQAGLAKNIQYF TGCAGTGGGCAGGCGGGCCTAGCCAAAAACATTCAGTACTTC
- few TRBJ1-4 16 TRBV5-1 CASSLNPGVDGEKLFF TGCGCCAGCAGCCTTAACCCAGGGGTGGATGGTGAAAAACTGTTTTTT
- - TRBJ2-7 17 TRBV20-1 CSARSSGFRERRYEQYF TGCAGTGCTAGATCATCGGGGTTCAGGGAGAGAAGGTACGAGCAGTACTTC
- few TRBJ1-1 15 TRBV7-6 CASSLGSPRNTEAFF TGTGCCAGCAGCTTAGGGTCTCCCAGGAACACTGAAGCTTTCTTT
- few TRBJ1-6 15 TRBV7-2 CASSPGRSGHSPLHF TGTGCCAGCAGCCCCGGTCGGTCAGGCCATTCACCCCTCCACTTT
- few TRBJ1-1 16 TRBV21-1 CASSTDRGTMNTEAFF TGTGCCAGCAGCACGGACAGGGGGACCATGAACACTGAAGCTTTCTTT
- few TRBJ2-2 14 TRBV20-1 CSANPGHTTGELFF TGCAGTGCTAATCCGGGACACACCACCGGGGAGCTGTTTTTT
TRBD1 many TRBJ2-2 13 TRBV5-1 CASSRTGTGELFF TGCGCCAGCAGCCGGACAGGGACCGGGGAGCTGTTTTTT
- - TRBJ2-1 15 TRBV5-1 CASRDGGALDNEQFF TGCGCCAGCAGGGATGGTGGGGCCCTTGACAATGAGCAGTTCTTC
- many TRBJ2-4 14 TRBV5-1 CASSSQGPKNIQYF TGCGCCAGCAGCTCTCAGGGCCCCAAAAACATTCAGTACTTC
- - TRBJ2-1 15 TRBV9 CASSVVATSSGEQFF TGTGCCAGCAGCGTAGTCGCGACTAGTTCGGGTGAGCAGTTCTTC
- - TRBJ1-1 13 TRBV6-6 CASSYNRDTEAFF TGTGCCAGCAGTTACAACAGGGATACTGAAGCTTTCTTT
TRBD1 many TRBJ2-3 14 TRBV10-3 CAISETGESDTQYF TGTGCCATCAGTGAGACAGGGGAATCAGATACGCAGTATTTT
- few TRBJ1-6 17 TRBV5-1 CASSLGGAVAYNSPLHF TGCGCCAGCAGCTTGGGGGGTGCTGTGGCCTATAATTCACCCCTCCACTTT
- few TRBJ1-4 15 TRBV20-1 CSASSMGGDNEKLFF TGCAGTGCTAGCTCAATGGGAGGGGATAATGAAAAACTGTTTTTT
- many TRBJ2-2 13 TRBV10-3 CATRTSGTGELFF TGTGCCACCCGGACCAGTGGCACCGGGGAGCTGTTTTTT
TRBD2 few TRBJ2-3 14 TRBV27 CASSFSGLGDTQYF TGTGCCAGCAGTTTTAGCGGGCTGGGGGATACGCAGTATTTT
TRBD2 - TRBJ2-5 14 TRBV7-9 CASSLAGLEETQYF TGTGCCAGCAGCTTAGCTGGACTAGAGGAGACCCAGTACTTC
TRBD1 few TRBJ1-4 14 TRBV12-3/TRBV12-4 CASSTGTGGEKLFF TGTGCCAGCAGTACCGGGACAGGGGGTGAAAAACTGTTTTTT
- many TRBJ1-6 15 TRBV7-2 CASNLAQGYNSPLHF TGTGCCAGCAACCTGGCACAGGGCTATAATTCACCCCTCCACTTT
- - TRBJ2-2 16 TRBV18 CASSPDVHGGTGELFF TGTGCCAGCTCACCAGATGTTCATGGAGGCACCGGGGAGCTGTTTTTT
- many TRBJ1-5 13 TRBV12-5 CASGPSSGQPQHF TGTGCTAGTGGTCCCTCCTCTGGTCAGCCCCAGCATTTT
- many TRBJ2-3 15 TRBV18 CASSPGQPRTDTQYF TGTGCCAGCTCACCAGGACAGCCCCGCACAGATACGCAGTATTTT
- - TRBJ1-1 12 TRBV4-3 CASSQDMGAAFF TGCGCCAGCAGCCAAGATATGGGTGCCGCTTTCTTT
TRBD2 many TRBJ2-2 16 TRBV25-1 CASSEWGGGYTGELFF TGTGCCAGCAGTGAATGGGGCGGGGGATACACCGGGGAGCTGTTTTTT
TRBD1 many TRBJ2-1 12 TRBV12-3/TRBV12-4 CASSSGGREQFF TGTGCCAGCAGTTCAGGGGGCCGTGAGCAGTTCTTC
- - TRBJ1-6 12 TRBV11-2 CASSFPAFPLHF TGTGCCAGCAGCTTCCCCGCGTTCCCCCTCCACTTT
TRBD1 - TRBJ2-5 13 TRBV15 CATSTDRETTQYF TGTGCCACCAGCACGGACAGGGAAACGACCCAGTACTTC
- - TRBJ2-7 16 TRBV12-3/TRBV12-4 CASSFMLAGSSYEQYF TGTGCCAGCAGTTTTATGTTGGCAGGGAGCTCCTACGAGCAGTACTTC
- - TRBJ2-5 13 TRBV7-6 CASSVVRLETQYF TGTGCCAGCAGCGTAGTCAGGCTGGAGACCCAGTACTTC
- few TRBJ2-1 16 TRBV3-1 CASSPMDYYSYNEQFF TGTGCCAGCAGCCCTATGGACTACTACTCCTACAATGAGCAGTTCTTC
TRBD1 - TRBJ1-2 13 TRBV7-9 CASSQGQRYGYTF TGTGCCAGCAGTCAGGGACAGCGCTATGGCTACACCTTC
- many TRBJ2-4 12 TRBV12-3/TRBV12-4 CASSRGQNIQYF TGTGCCAGCAGCCGGGGACAAAACATTCAGTACTTC
TRBD1 - TRBJ1-2 14 TRBV7-2 CASSQTRGLGGYTF TGTGCCAGCAGCCAGACCAGGGGGCTGGGTGGCTACACCTTC
- many TRBJ2-1 13 TRBV18 CASLHDSYNEQFF TGTGCCAGCCTCCACGACTCCTACAATGAGCAGTTCTTC
- many TRBJ2-1 15 TRBV12-3/TRBV12-4 CASRPGLTVLGEQFF TGTGCCAGCAGACCGGGTTTGACGGTTCTGGGTGAGCAGTTCTTC
TRBD1 few TRBJ1-1 15 TRBV3-1 CASSQVQGDGTEAFF TGTGCCAGCAGCCAAGTTCAGGGGGACGGCACTGAAGCTTTCTTT
- few TRBJ2-1 12 TRBV12-5 CASGLVLYEQFF TGTGCTAGTGGTTTGGTACTGTATGAGCAGTTCTTC
- - TRBJ2-1 12 TRBV28 CASRIGGGEQFF TGTGCCAGTCGTATAGGGGGGGGTGAGCAGTTCTTC
TRBD1 - TRBJ1-6 15 TRBV12-3/TRBV12-4 CASSPSGTANSPLHF TGTGCCAGCAGTCCCTCCGGGACAGCAAATTCACCCCTCCACTTT
- many TRBJ2-4 15 TRBV6-2/TRBV6-3 CASSSYSLAKNIQYF TGTGCCAGCAGTTCGTACAGCTTAGCCAAAAACATTCAGTACTTC
TRBD1 - TRBJ2-3 15 TRBV20-1 CSARRTGGRYDTQYF TGCAGTGCTAGAAGGACAGGGGGCAGGTACGATACGCAGTATTTT
- many TRBJ2-5 13 TRBV7-7 CASSSQGTETQYF TGTGCTAGCAGCTCCCAGGGTACAGAGACCCAGTACTTC
- few TRBJ1-2 14 TRBV14 CASSQTIGGGGYTF TGTGCCAGCAGCCAAACAATTGGGGGCGGAGGCTACACCTTC
TRBD1 few TRBJ1-2 16 TRBV7-2 CASSARQGLVNYGYTF TGTGCCAGCAGCGCCAGACAGGGTCTGGTTAACTATGGCTACACCTTC
TRBD2 many TRBJ2-2 18 TRBV4-3 CASSQDQTSGSNTGELFF TGCGCCAGCAGCCAAGACCAGACTAGCGGGTCAAACACCGGGGAGCTGTTTTTT
TRBD1 - TRBJ1-5 17 TRBV19 CASSIFGTGGPYQPQHF TGTGCCAGTAGTATATTCGGGACAGGGGGTCCCTATCAGCCCCAGCATTTT
- many TRBJ2-2 15 TRBV7-2 CASSVTGRLTGELFF TGTGCCAGCAGCGTGACAGGGAGGCTCACCGGGGAGCTGTTTTTT
TRBD1 - TRBJ1-4 14 TRBV12-3/TRBV12-4 CASSIQGADEKLFF TGTGCCAGCAGTATTCAGGGGGCTGATGAAAAACTGTTTTTT